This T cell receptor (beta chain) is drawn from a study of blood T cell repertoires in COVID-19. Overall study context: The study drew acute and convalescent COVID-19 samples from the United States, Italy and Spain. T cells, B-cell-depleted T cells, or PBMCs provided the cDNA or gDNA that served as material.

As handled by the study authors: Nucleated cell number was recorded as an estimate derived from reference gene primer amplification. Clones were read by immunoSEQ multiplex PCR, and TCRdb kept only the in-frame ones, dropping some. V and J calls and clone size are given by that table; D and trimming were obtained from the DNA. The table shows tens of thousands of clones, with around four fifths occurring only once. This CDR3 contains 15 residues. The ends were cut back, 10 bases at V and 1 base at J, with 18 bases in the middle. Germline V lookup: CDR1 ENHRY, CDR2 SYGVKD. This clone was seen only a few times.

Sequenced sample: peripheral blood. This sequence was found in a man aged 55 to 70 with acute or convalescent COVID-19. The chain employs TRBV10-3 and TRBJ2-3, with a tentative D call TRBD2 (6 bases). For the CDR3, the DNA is TGTGCCACCCTATCGCGGGATCCCCGCACAGATACGCAGTATTTT. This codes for CATLSRDPRTDTQYF.